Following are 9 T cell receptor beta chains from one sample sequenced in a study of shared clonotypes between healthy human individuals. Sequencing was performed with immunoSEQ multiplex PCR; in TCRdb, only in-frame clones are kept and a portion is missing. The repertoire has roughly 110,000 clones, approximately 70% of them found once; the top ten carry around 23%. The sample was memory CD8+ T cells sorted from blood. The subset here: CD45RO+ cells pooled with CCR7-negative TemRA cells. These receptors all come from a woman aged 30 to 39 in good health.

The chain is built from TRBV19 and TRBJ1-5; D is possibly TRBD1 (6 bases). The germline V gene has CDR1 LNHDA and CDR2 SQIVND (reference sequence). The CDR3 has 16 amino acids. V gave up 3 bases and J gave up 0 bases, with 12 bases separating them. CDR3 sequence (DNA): TGTGCCAGTAGTATCGGACAGACATATAGCAATCAGCCCCAGCATTTT. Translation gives CASSIGQTYSNQPQHF. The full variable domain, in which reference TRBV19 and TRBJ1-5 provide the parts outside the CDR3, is DGGITQSPKYLFRKEGQNVTLSCEQNLNHDAMYWYRQDPGQGLRLIYYSQIVNDFQKGDIAEGYSVSREKKESFPLTVTSAQKNPTAFYLCASSIGQTYSNQPQHFGDGTRLSIL.

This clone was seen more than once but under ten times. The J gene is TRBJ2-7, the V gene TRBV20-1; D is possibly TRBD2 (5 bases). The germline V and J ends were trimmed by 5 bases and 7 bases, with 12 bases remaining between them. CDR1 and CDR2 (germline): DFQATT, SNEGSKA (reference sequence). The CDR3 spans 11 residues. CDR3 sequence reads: CSALGGSEQYF. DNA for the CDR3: TGCAGTGCTCTGGGCGGGTCGGAGCAGTACTTC.

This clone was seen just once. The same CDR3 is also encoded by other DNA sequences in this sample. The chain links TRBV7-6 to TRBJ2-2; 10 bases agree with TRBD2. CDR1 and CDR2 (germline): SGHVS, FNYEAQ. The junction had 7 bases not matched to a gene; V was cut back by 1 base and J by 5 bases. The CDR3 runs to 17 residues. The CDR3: CASSLGAGGPGTGELFF. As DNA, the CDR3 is TGTGCCAGCAGCTTAGGAGCGGGAGGGCCGGGAACCGGGGAGCTGTTTTTT.

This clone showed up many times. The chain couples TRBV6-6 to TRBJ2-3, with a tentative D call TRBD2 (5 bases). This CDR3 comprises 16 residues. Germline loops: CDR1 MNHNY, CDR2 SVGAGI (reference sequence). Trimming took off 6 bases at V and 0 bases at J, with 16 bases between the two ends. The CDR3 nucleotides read TGTGCCAGCAGGACCGGGGTGGCAACTAGCACAGATACGCAGTATTTT. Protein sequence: CASRTGVATSTDTQYF.

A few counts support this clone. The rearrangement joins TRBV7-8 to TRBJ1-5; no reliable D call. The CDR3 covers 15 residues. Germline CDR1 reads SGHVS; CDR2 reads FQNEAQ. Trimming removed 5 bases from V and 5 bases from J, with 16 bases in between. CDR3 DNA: TGTGCCAGCAGCACCCGGCCAGGAGGCGATCAGCCCCAGCATTTT. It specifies CASSTRPGGDQPQHF.

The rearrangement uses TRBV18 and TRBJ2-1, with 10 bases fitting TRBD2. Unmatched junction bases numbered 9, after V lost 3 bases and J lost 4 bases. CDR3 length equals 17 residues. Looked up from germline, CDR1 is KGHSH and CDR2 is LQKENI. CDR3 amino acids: CASSPFLAGDQYNEQFF. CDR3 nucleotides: TGTGCCAGCTCACCCTTCCTAGCGGGAGACCAGTACAATGAGCAGTTCTTC.

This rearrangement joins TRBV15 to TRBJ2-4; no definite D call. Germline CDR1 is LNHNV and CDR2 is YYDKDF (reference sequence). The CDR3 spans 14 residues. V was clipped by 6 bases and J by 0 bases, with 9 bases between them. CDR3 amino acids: CATSLTGAKNIQYF. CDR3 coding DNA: TGTGCCACCAGTCTTACCGGAGCCAAAAACATTCAGTACTTC. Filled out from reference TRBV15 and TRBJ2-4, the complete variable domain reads DAMVIQNPRYQVTQFGKPVTLSCSQTLNHNVMYWYQQKSSQAPKLLFHYYDKDFNNEADTPDNFQSRRPNTSFCFLDIRSPGLGDTAMYLCATSLTGAKNIQYFGAGTRLSVL.

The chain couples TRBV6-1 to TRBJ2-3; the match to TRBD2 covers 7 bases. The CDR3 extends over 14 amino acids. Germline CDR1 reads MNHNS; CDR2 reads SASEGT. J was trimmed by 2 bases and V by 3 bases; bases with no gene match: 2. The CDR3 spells CASSEGGSTDTQYF. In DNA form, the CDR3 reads TGTGCCAGCAGTGAGGGGGGGTCCACAGATACGCAGTATTTT.

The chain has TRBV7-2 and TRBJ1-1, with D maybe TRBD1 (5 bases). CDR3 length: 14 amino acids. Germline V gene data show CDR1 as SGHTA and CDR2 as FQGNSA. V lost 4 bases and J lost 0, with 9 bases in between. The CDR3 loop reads CASSYRSMNTEAFF. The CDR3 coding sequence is TGTGCCAGCAGCTACAGGAGCATGAACACTGAAGCTTTCTTT.